Below are 11 T cell receptor beta chains sequenced from a single sample in a study of glioma-infiltrating T cells after dendritic cell vaccination. Sequenced by immunoSEQ multiplex PCR; TCRdb stores in-frame clones only, minus some. This sample carries more than 95,000 clones, roughly 81% of them seen once, and the ten largest clones take over 9.5%. Here the sequenced sample was blood, taken before dendritic cell vaccination. These receptors all come from a human donor with glioblastoma.

The chain employs TRBV6-1 and TRBJ2-7; a possible D gene is TRBD1 (6 bases). Germline CDR1 MNHNS, CDR2 SASEGT. V dropped 5 bases and J dropped 0 bases, with 8 bases sitting between them. The CDR3 is made up of 13 amino acids. This chain's CDR3 is CASSRDISYEQYF. The DNA of the CDR3 is TGTGCCAGCAGTAGGGACATCTCCTACGAGCAGTACTTC.

This chain uses TRBV19 with TRBJ1-1; possible D gene TRBD1, 5 bases. The CDR3 loop spans 14 amino acids. V was trimmed by 5 bases and J by 4 bases, leaving 14 bases between them. In germline, CDR1 is LNHDA, CDR2 SQIVND (reference sequence). This CDR3 is CASSSQWQGTEAFF. The DNA of the CDR3 is TGTGCCAGTAGTTCTCAGTGGCAGGGCACTGAAGCTTTCTTT.

The V and J genes are TRBV6-6 and TRBJ2-1, with 8 bases that match TRBD2. The germline V gene encodes CDR1 MNHNY and CDR2 SVGAGI (reference sequence). The CDR3 is 16 residues long. The trim removed 0 bases at V and 3 bases at J, leaving 4 bases unmatched. The CDR3 sequence: CASSYSGRGDYNEQFF. In DNA form, the CDR3 reads TGTGCCAGCAGTTACTCAGGGCGGGGGGACTACAATGAGCAGTTCTTC.

Concerning this clone: This sample includes further DNA sequences coding for the same CDR3. V gene TRBV11-3 combines with J gene TRBJ2-7, with 7 bases lining up with TRBD2. CDR1 is SGHNT and CDR2 is YENEEA in the germline V gene. J gave up 3 bases and V 2 bases, and 4 bases lay outside the gene matches. The length of the CDR3 is 14 residues. The CDR3 loop reads CASSLLAVSYEQYF. CDR3 coding DNA: TGTGCCAGCAGCTTACTAGCGGTAAGCTACGAGCAGTACTTC.

The genes are TRBV5-5 and TRBJ2-3, with a possible D match to TRBD1 (5 bases). CDR3 length: 12 residues. CDR1 is SGHKS, CDR2 YYEKEE, per germline (reference sequence). The germline V and J ends were trimmed by 7 bases and 1 base, with 7 bases remaining between them. This CDR3 reads CASGAGTDTQYF. The CDR3 coding sequence is TGTGCCAGCGGGGCAGGCACAGATACGCAGTATTTT.

The chain recombines TRBV15 with TRBJ1-4, with 7 bases identical to TRBD1. The germline CDR1 and CDR2 sequences are LNHNV and YYDKDF (reference sequence). The length of the CDR3 is 15 residues. With 3 bases clipped from V and 4 bases from J, the junction kept 5 bases outside the gene matches. This chain's CDR3 is CATSSLQGINEKLFF. The CDR3 DNA reads TGTGCCACCAGCAGCCTACAGGGGATTAATGAAAAACTGTTTTTT.

The chain links TRBV6-4 to TRBJ2-3, with 7 bases that match TRBD1. Trimming at V came to 5 bases and at J to 4 bases, leaving 9 bases not matched to a gene. Germline lookup yields CDR1 MRHNA and CDR2 SNTAGT. The CDR3 length is 15 residues. CDR3 nucleotides: TGTGCCAGCAGTCTTACAGGGGCAGGACCAGATACGCAGTATTTT. Protein: CASSLTGAGPDTQYF.

The J gene is TRBJ1-4, the V gene TRBV6-1, with a weak D call TRBD1 (6 bases). V was trimmed by 5 bases and J by 8 bases, leaving 18 bases between them. The CDR3 has 15 residues. Germline CDR1 MNHNS, CDR2 SASEGT. The CDR3 region has the DNA TGTGCCAGCAGTCCACACAGGGAGAGAGGGGAAAAACTGTTTTTT. Translation gives CASSPHRERGEKLFF.

The rearrangement uses TRBV6-5 and TRBJ1-6, with unresolved D. The CDR3 has 16 amino acids. V lost 4 bases to trimming and J lost 7 bases, with 17 bases between them. CDR1 and CDR2 from the germline V gene are MNHEY and SVGAGI. In DNA, the CDR3 is TGTGCCAGCAGTTCCTATCCCGCGCTCTCGAATTCACCCCTCCACTTT. Translated: CASSSYPALSNSPLHF.

The chain couples TRBV29-1 to TRBJ1-2, with 9 bases matching TRBD1. Germline V lookup: CDR1 SQVTM, CDR2 ANQGSEA. This CDR3 is built from 17 residues. J lost 6 bases, V lost 0 bases, and 14 bases had no gene match. The CDR3 protein is CSVEDPGSGDRVHGYTF. CDR3 DNA: TGCAGCGTTGAAGATCCCGGCTCCGGGGACAGGGTCCATGGCTACACCTTC.

The V gene is TRBV11-2, the J gene TRBJ2-1; tentatively, D is TRBD2 (7 bases). V was pared by 3 bases and J by 9 bases, with 21 bases between. CDR3 length: 16 amino acids. Per germline, CDR1 SGHAT and CDR2 FQNNGV. CDR3: CASSFQRDTTHREQFF. CDR3 sequence (DNA): TGTGCCAGCAGCTTCCAGCGGGACACGACCCACCGTGAGCAGTTCTTC.